This T cell receptor (beta chain) was captured by sequencing in a study of T cells in Graves' hyperthyroidism and ophthalmopathy. This clonotype was recorded many times. Trimming removed 1 base from V and 6 bases from J, with 17 bases in between. CDR1 is SGHNT and CDR2 is YENEEA in the germline V gene. The CDR3 is made up of 16 amino acids. RNA transcripts gave rise to amplified TCR beta CDR3 regions. When the TCR CDR3 underwent first-round RT-PCR, the HTBI primer set was used. TCRdb reprocessed the multiplex PCR reads with MiXCR, giving one entry per CDR3 protein. The data hold about 360,000 distinct CDR3 sequences, with roughly 12% observed a single time. The study enrolled patients aged 18 to 65 with newly diagnosed hyperthyroidism of under 2 months' duration.

Sequences were obtained from blood. The TCR was taken from a man younger than 40 with Graves' hyperthyroidism that later progressed to Graves' ophthalmopathy. The chain recombines TRBV11-3 with TRBJ2-3; TRBD2 is a possible D gene (5 bases). CDR3 in amino acids: CASSLGRHGVLDTQYF. CDR3 DNA sequence: TGTGCCAGCAGCTTAGGTCGGCACGGGGTTTTGGATACGCAGTATTTT.